This T cell receptor (beta chain) was captured in a study of low-dose radiotherapy and immunotherapy resistance in tumors. About the research overall: Fractions of 1 Gy went to Cohort 2 every two weeks, for 13 Gy over 26 weeks. Dosing of intravenous cyclophosphamide at 200 mg/m2 occurred every two weeks and took place one day prior to radiation and immunotherapy.

Alpha- and beta-chain coverage of first-strand cDNA came from TRAV- and TRBV-specific primers. With a constant-region primer and a V-primer adapter, TCRs were subjected to approximately 21 PCR cycles of amplification. TCRdb ran MiXCR on the reads and lists one entry per CDR3 protein. The sample yields around 10,000 distinct CDR3 sequences, about 51% seen once. Trimming pared 3 bases from V and 6 bases from J, leaving 21 bases between. The CDR3 is 18 amino acids. The receptor's source is a human donor with advanced metastatic prostate, ovarian, gallbladder or colorectal cancer (not recorded which). This table probably holds off-target reads from a library built for another chain. The V call is TRBV12-3 or TRBV12-4, the J call TRBJ1-6, with D tentatively TRBD1 (6 bases). Here the CDR3 reads CASSFGGGGPQFNSPLHF. The CDR3 coding sequence is TGTGCCAGCAGTTTTGGTGGCGGGGGGCCCCAATTTAATTCACCCCTCCACTTT.